The 8 T cell receptor beta chains reported below all come from one sample, sequenced in a study of T cells in women clearing cervical HPV infection. Only in-frame clones appear in the TCRdb table, and some are missing; sequencing was by immunoSEQ multiplex PCR. The sample holds tens of thousands of clones. The sequencing input was blood buffy coat. These receptors all come from a woman between 18 and 70 years old with a cervical HPV16 infection that either progressed to CIN3+ or cleared (not recorded which).

Of note for this clone: The read finishes 3 residues shy of the CDR3 end, and the germline J gene is used to complete it. The chain couples TRBV6-2 or TRBV6-3 to TRBJ1-2; D not certain. The CDR3 spans 11 residues. The V gene's germline CDR1 is MNHEY and CDR2 SVGEGT. The part of the CDR3 DNA that was read is TGTGCCAGCAGTTCGCGCAATGAC. Its translation: CASSSRND. The whole CDR3 sequence reads CASSSRNDYTF.

Concerning this clone: The missing CDR3 end, 3 residues past where the read stops, is filled in from the germline J gene. The chain recombines TRBV12-3 or TRBV12-4 with TRBJ2-1, with 14 bases identical to TRBD2. Trimming cost V 4 bases and J 8 bases; bases outside gene matches: 4. This CDR3 is built from 15 residues. The DNA read from the CDR3 is TGTGCCAGCAGTTCAAGACTAGCGGGGGGGCATGAG. Amino acid sequence: CASSSRLAGGHE. The whole CDR3 is CASSSRLAGGHEQFF.

As for this clone: No DNA is shown, since the ends of the CDR3 on it are uncertain; the CDR3 is the one TCRdb lists. The chain has TRBV30 and TRBJ2-1; the table's TRBD2 call for D was not verified on the DNA. The CDR3 extends over 13 residues, inclusive of both ends. CDR1 GTSNPN and CDR2 SVGIG come from the germline V gene (reference sequence). The chain's CDR3 is CACSAGFSNEQFF.

For this clone: The CDR3 is cut off 3 residues early in the read; its end comes from the germline J gene. The V gene is TRBV5-1, the J gene TRBJ2-3; 13 nucleotides agree with TRBD2. This CDR3 comprises 15 residues. Germline V gene data show CDR1 as SGHRS and CDR2 as YFSETQ. CDR3: CASSRLAGGQETQYF. The sequenced part of the CDR3 DNA is TGCGCCAGCAGCAGACTAGCGGGGGGACAAGAGACG. The whole variable domain, remainder taken from reference TRBV5-1 and TRBJ2-3, is KAGVTQTPRYLIKTRGQQVTLSCSPISGHRSVSWYQQTPGQGLQFLFEYFSETQRNKGNFPGRFSGRQFSNSRSEMNVSTLELGDSALYLCASSRLAGGQETQYFGPGTRLTVL.

As to this clone: Coverage ceases 3 residues before the CDR3 finishes, and the germline J gene fills in the end. The J gene is TRBJ1-5, the V gene TRBV20-1; 8 bases fit TRBD1. The CDR3 length is 15 residues. CDR1 and CDR2 (germline): DFQATT, SNEGSKA (reference sequence). Losses at the gene ends were 2 bases for V and 6 bases for J; bases not matched to a gene: 9. CDR3 DNA, as far as it was read: TGCAGTGCTAGAACCGGACAGGGTCAGGGTCAGCCC. Translating it yields CSARTGQGQGQP. The CDR3 as a whole reads CSARTGQGQGQPQHF.

On this clone itself: The read terminates 3 residues ahead of where the CDR3 ends, so the germline J gene completes it. The V and J genes are TRBV12-3 or TRBV12-4 and TRBJ2-1, with 10 positions matching TRBD2. The CDR3 consists of 14 residues. V shed 6 bases, J shed 6 bases, and the junction held 5 bases outside the gene matches. The CDR3 DNA, read in part, is TGTGCCAGCAGGGATAGCGGGGGGCGCAATGAG. This encodes CASRDSGGRNE. The CDR3 as a whole reads CASRDSGGRNEQFF.

As for this clone: The CDR3 end lies 3 residues beyond the end of the read and is filled in from the germline J gene. The rearrangement links TRBV2 to TRBJ2-4; TRBD1 matches 10 bases. Looked up from germline, CDR1 is SNHLY and CDR2 is FYNNEI. The CDR3 extends over 15 amino acids. CDR3 loop: CASRRTGGSNQPQYF. Incomplete CDR3 DNA: TGTGCCAGCAGGAGGACAGGGGGTAGCAATCAGCCT. Drawing the rest from reference TRBV2 and TRBJ2-4, the complete variable domain is EPEVTQTPSHQVTQMGQEVILRCVPISNHLYFYWYRQILGQKVEFLVSFYNNEISEKSEIFDDQFSVERPDGSNFTLKIRSTKLEDSAMYFCASRRTGGSNQPQYFGAGTRLSVL.

With respect to this clone: The missing CDR3 end, 3 residues past where the read stops, is filled in from the germline J gene. The rearrangement uses TRBV6-2 or TRBV6-3 and TRBJ1-5; D not resolved. Per germline, CDR1 MNHEY and CDR2 SVGEGT. V was trimmed by 6 bases and J by 2 bases, leaving 11 bases between them. The CDR3 is 14 amino acids. The CDR3 loop reads CASSASGGNQPQHF. The CDR3 DNA, read in part, is TGTGCCAGCAGCGCTTCCGGTGGCAATCAGCCC.